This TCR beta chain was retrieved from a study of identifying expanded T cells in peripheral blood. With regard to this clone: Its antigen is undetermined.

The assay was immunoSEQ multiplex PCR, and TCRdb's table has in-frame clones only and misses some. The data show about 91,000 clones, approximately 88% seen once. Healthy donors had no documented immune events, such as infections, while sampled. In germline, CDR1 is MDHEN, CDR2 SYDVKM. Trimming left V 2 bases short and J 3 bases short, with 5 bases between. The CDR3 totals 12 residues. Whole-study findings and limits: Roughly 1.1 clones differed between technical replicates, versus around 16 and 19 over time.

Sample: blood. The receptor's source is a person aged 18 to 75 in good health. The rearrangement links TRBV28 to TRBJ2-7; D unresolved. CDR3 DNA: TGTGCCAGCAGTTTACGGAGCTACGAGCAGTACTTC. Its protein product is CASSLRSYEQYF.